The 14 T cell receptor beta chains in this list originate from one sample, sequenced in a study of T cell changes during pregnancy in multiple sclerosis. The protocol was immunoSEQ multiplex PCR, while the TCRdb copy is restricted to in-frame clones and leaves out a portion. The data contain around 100,000 clones, about 91% of them singletons. The sequencing here drew on peripheral blood, taken after pregnancy. The receptors here all came from a female donor with multiple sclerosis, enrolled in a pregnancy study.

This chain uses TRBV5-1 with TRBJ2-2; D is perhaps TRBD1 (5 bases). Trimming stripped 1 base from V and 0 bases from J, with 7 bases between. The V gene's germline CDR1 is SGHRS and CDR2 YFSETQ. The CDR3 sequence is 15 residues long. In DNA form, the CDR3 reads TGCGCCAGCAGCTTGCGACAGTCGAACACCGGGGAGCTGTTTTTT. Residues: CASSLRQSNTGELFF.

The V call is TRBV18, the J call TRBJ1-4; 8 bases match TRBD1. The CDR3 is made up of 17 amino acids. J was trimmed by 7 bases and V by 0 bases; bases with no gene match: 10. Germline assignment: CDR1 KGHSH and CDR2 LQKENI. The CDR3 here is CASSPPGTGLPSEKLFF. The CDR3 DNA follows: TGTGCCAGCTCACCACCGGGGACAGGCTTACCGAGTGAAAAACTGTTTTTT.

The CDR3 here is CASSRARDTEAFF. In nucleotides, the CDR3 is TGTGCCAGCAGTCGGGCCAGGGACACTGAAGCTTTCTTT. The J gene is TRBJ1-1, the V gene TRBV7-9; D perhaps matches TRBD1 (5 bases). This CDR3 contains 13 residues. Germline CDR1 and CDR2: SEHNR and FQNEAQ (reference sequence). Trimming took 6 bases from V and 3 from J, leaving 11 bases between them.

The rearrangement links TRBV18 to TRBJ1-3; 8 bases match TRBD1. The germline gives CDR1 KGHSH, CDR2 LQKENI. Trimming took 8 bases from V and 0 from J; bases not matched to a gene: 24. CDR3 length equals 21 residues. CDR3 nucleotide sequence: TGTGCCAGCCAACCATATCTCTCGAGTCGGGGGACAGGCTTCTCTGGAAACACCATATATTTT. This translates into CASQPYLSSRGTGFSGNTIYF. Looking up the rest from reference TRBV18 and TRBJ1-3 gives the full variable domain: NAGVMQNPRHLVRRRGQEARLRCSPMKGHSHVYWYRQLPEEGLKFMVYLQKENIIDESGMPKERFSAEFPKEGPSILRIQQVVRGDSAAYFCASQPYLSSRGTGFSGNTIYFGEGSWLTVV.

This chain uses TRBV27 with TRBJ2-1; 11 positions match TRBD2. Germline lookup yields CDR1 MNHEY and CDR2 SMNVEV (reference sequence). The CDR3 is made up of 15 amino acids. V lost 3 bases and J lost 5; bases outside the gene matches: 3. The CDR3 DNA reads TGTGCCAGCAGTTTCCGGGGACTAGCGGACAATGAGCAGTTCTTC. This gives the protein CASSFRGLADNEQFF.

The rearrangement links TRBV4-3 to TRBJ1-2, with 7 positions matching TRBD1. The junction had 7 bases not matched to a gene; V was cut back by 4 bases and J by 5 bases. CDR3 length: 14 residues. The germline gives CDR1 LGHNA, CDR2 YSLEER. CDR3 nucleotides: TGCGCCAGCAGCCGTGGGACAGAAGTTTATGGCTACACCTTC. This gives the protein CASSRGTEVYGYTF.

The rearrangement uses TRBV4-1 and TRBJ1-2; maybe TRBD1 (6 bases). The germline V gene encodes CDR1 MGHRA and CDR2 YSYEKL. V was shortened by 4 bases and J by 5 bases, with 11 bases between the two germline ends. This CDR3 is 13 amino acids long. The CDR3 DNA is TGCGCCAGCAGCCTACAGGGTCCTTATGGCTACACCTTC. Amino acid sequence: CASSLQGPYGYTF.

The V and J genes are TRBV5-4 and TRBJ2-7, with 10 positions matching TRBD2. The CDR3 loop spans 15 amino acids. The V gene's germline CDR1 is SGHNT and CDR2 YYREEE (reference sequence). Unmatched junction bases numbered 7, after V lost 4 bases and J lost 3 bases. The CDR3, as DNA: TGTGCCAGCAGCGCAGCGGGAGGGTTTTTCTACGAGCAGTACTTC. Its protein is CASSAAGGFFYEQYF.

In this sample, this clone turned up once. The chain combines TRBV18 with TRBJ2-7; 8 bases line up with TRBD2. The CDR3 extends over 15 amino acids. Germline V gene data show CDR1 as KGHSH and CDR2 as LQKENI. V lost 3 bases to trimming and J lost 4 bases; unmatched junction nucleotides: 8. CDR3 sequence (DNA): TGTGCCAGCTCACCCCCTGGACAGCGGGAGTACGAGCAGTACTTC. It codes for CASSPPGQREYEQYF. The variable domain in full, with the rest retrieved from reference TRBV18 and TRBJ2-7, is NAGVMQNPRHLVRRRGQEARLRCSPMKGHSHVYWYRQLPEEGLKFMVYLQKENIIDESGMPKERFSAEFPKEGPSILRIQQVVRGDSAAYFCASSPPGQREYEQYFGPGTRLTVT.

The J gene is TRBJ2-1, the V gene TRBV2, with D possibly being TRBD1 or TRBD2 (5 bases each). This CDR3 has 12 amino acids. Trimming shortened V by 4 bases and J by 9 bases, and 10 bases separated the two germline ends. Germline V gene data show CDR1 as SNHLY and CDR2 as FYNNEI. CDR3 sequence (DNA): TGTGCCAGCAGTGGAGCAGGGAGTGAGCAGTTCTTC. Translated: CASSGAGSEQFF.

The chain links TRBV5-1 to TRBJ1-2; 9 bases map to TRBD1. The V and J ends lost 3 bases and 6 bases, in that order; junction bases with no gene match: 6. This CDR3 has 14 amino acids. Germline-derived CDR1 and CDR2 are SGHRS and YFSETQ. This chain's CDR3 is CASSWSGDRDGYTF. CDR3 coding DNA: TGCGCCAGCAGCTGGAGCGGGGACAGGGATGGCTACACCTTC.

This chain links TRBV29-1 with TRBJ2-7; 11 nucleotides align to TRBD2. CDR1 is SQVTM and CDR2 is ANQGSEA in the germline V gene. CDR3 length equals 13 residues. Unmatched junction bases numbered 6, after V lost 7 bases and J lost 4 bases. This chain's CDR3 is CSAQLAGVYEQYF. The CDR3 DNA reads TGCAGCGCCCAACTAGCGGGGGTATACGAGCAGTACTTC.

The genes are TRBV6-5 and TRBJ1-2, with unresolved D. CDR3 length equals 14 residues. Germline CDR1 MNHEY, CDR2 SVGAGI. V was pared by 4 bases and J by 5 bases, with 14 bases between. CDR3: CASSFLAGKYGYTF. The CDR3 DNA reads as TGTGCCAGCAGTTTCCTCGCGGGCAAATATGGCTACACCTTC.

The genes are TRBV27 and TRBJ2-7; the match to TRBD1 covers 9 bases. J gave up 2 bases and V 6 bases, and 5 bases lay outside the gene matches. The CDR3 is 14 residues long. CDR1 and CDR2 from the germline V gene are MNHEY and SMNVEV (reference sequence). CDR3 protein: CASRTGTGTYEQYF. CDR3 in DNA: TGTGCCAGCAGAACCGGGACAGGGACCTACGAGCAGTACTTC.